Following are 16 T cell receptor beta chains from one sample sequenced in a study of Ad26.COV2.S vaccination and SARS-CoV-2 variants. Sequenced by immunoSEQ multiplex PCR; TCRdb stores in-frame clones only, minus some. The data hold about half a million clones, with roughly nine tenths observed a single time. Treatment: roughly 18 received Ad26.COV2.S at low or high dose, single or two shots; about 5 received placebo; per-sample allocation not given. All samples were drawn on day 63, counting from the first vaccine or placebo injection. This sample comprised peripheral blood, obtained in a trial of Ad26.COV2.S vaccine versus placebo. The source is a person between 18 and 65 years old who received the Ad26.COV2.S COVID-19 vaccine or a placebo.

The chain recombines TRBV30 with TRBJ1-4; D is unresolved. Trimming removed 2 bases from V and 8 bases from J, with 12 bases in between. Germline assignment: CDR1 GTSNPN and CDR2 SVGIG (reference sequence). The CDR3 sequence is 13 residues long. The chain's CDR3 is CAWSMSHPEKLFF. DNA for the CDR3: TGTGCCTGGAGTATGTCCCACCCAGAAAAACTGTTTTTT.

The chain has TRBV6-6 and TRBJ1-5; the D is unclear. The CDR3 contains 17 residues. Per germline, CDR1 MNHNY and CDR2 SVGAGI (reference sequence). V lost 5 bases and J 3 bases, leaving 20 bases between the germline ends. The CDR3 is CASSRSPGRADNQPQHF. CDR3 bases: TGTGCCAGCAGTAGATCCCCGGGTAGGGCCGACAATCAGCCCCAGCATTTT.

The rearrangement joins TRBV5-1 to TRBJ2-2; TRBD2 agrees at 15 bases. The V gene end was trimmed by 3 bases and the J gene end by 3 bases; junction bases not matched to a gene: 0. CDR1 and CDR2 from the germline V gene are SGHRS and YFSETQ. CDR3 size: 16 residues. The chain's CDR3 is CASSWTSGRDTGELFF. The CDR3 DNA follows: TGCGCCAGCAGCTGGACTAGCGGGAGGGACACCGGGGAGCTGTTTTTT.

The chain uses TRBV19 and TRBJ2-1; D might be TRBD2 (5 bases). CDR3 length: 15 amino acids. From germline, CDR1 is LNHDA and CDR2 SQIVND (reference sequence). V was shortened by 6 bases and J by 0 bases, with 12 bases between the two germline ends. CDR3 DNA sequence: TGTGCCAGTAGATGGAGCGGAACCTCCTACAATGAGCAGTTCTTC. Amino acids: CASRWSGTSYNEQFF.

The chain employs TRBV12-3 or TRBV12-4 and TRBJ2-1; D ambiguous. The CDR3 covers 11 residues. The germline V and J ends were trimmed by 6 bases and 9 bases, with 9 bases remaining between them. The CDR3 spells CASSQWPEQFF. In DNA, the CDR3 is TGTGCCAGCAGCCAATGGCCTGAGCAGTTCTTC.

The chain recombines TRBV5-6 with TRBJ2-1, with 7 bases aligning to TRBD1. This CDR3 has 13 residues. Per germline, CDR1 SGHDT and CDR2 YYEEEE. V was pared by 5 bases and J by 7 bases, with 6 bases of the junction left unmatched. The CDR3 sequence: CASRRRQGNEQFF. In DNA form, the CDR3 reads TGTGCCAGCAGACGTCGACAGGGTAATGAGCAGTTCTTC.

The chain uses TRBV19 and TRBJ2-1; 10 bases match TRBD2. The V and J ends lost 5 bases and 2 bases, in that order; junction bases with no gene match: 6. The CDR3 has 16 amino acids. CDR1 is LNHDA and CDR2 is SQIVND in the germline V gene (reference sequence). The CDR3 coding sequence is TGTGCCAGTAGTCCCAAGCGGGAGGGCCCCTACAATGAGCAGTTCTTC. Its translation: CASSPKREGPYNEQFF. Full variable domain (rest looked up from reference TRBV19 and TRBJ2-1): DGGITQSPKYLFRKEGQNVTLSCEQNLNHDAMYWYRQDPGQGLRLIYYSQIVNDFQKGDIAEGYSVSREKKESFPLTVTSAQKNPTAFYLCASSPKREGPYNEQFFGPGTRLTVL.

J is TRBJ1-1 and V is TRBV2; weak D call: TRBD1 (5 bases). The germline V gene encodes CDR1 SNHLY and CDR2 FYNNEI. Between the trimmed V and J ends, which lost 0 bases and 13 bases, there was a span of 15 bases. The CDR3 spans 13 residues. This CDR3 reads CASSEARGGKGFF. The CDR3 nucleotides read TGTGCCAGCAGTGAAGCTCGGGGGGGGAAGGGTTTCTTT.

This clone was picked up a small number of times. This chain joins TRBV6-6 and TRBJ1-1; a possible D gene is TRBD1 (6 bases). The CDR3 is 16 residues long. Germline loops: CDR1 MNHNY, CDR2 SVGAGI (reference sequence). V was clipped by 7 bases and J by 0 bases, with 18 bases between them. The CDR3 here is CASTLRTVMLNTEAFF. The CDR3 DNA reads TGTGCCAGCACCCTACGGACAGTGATGTTGAACACTGAAGCTTTCTTT.

The rearrangement links TRBV7-2 to TRBJ2-1; D gene uncertain. Trimming cost V 5 bases and J 3 bases, with 8 bases left between them. CDR3 length: 13 residues. Germline lookup yields CDR1 SGHTA and CDR2 FQGNSA. CDR3 coding DNA: TGTGCCAGCAGCAACGGCGTCTACAATGAGCAGTTCTTC. This encodes CASSNGVYNEQFF.

The rearrangement joins TRBV21-1 to TRBJ1-2; the DNA was not used to check the table's D call, TRBD1. TRBV21-1 is an annotated pseudogene. CDR3 length: 17 residues. The chain's CDR3 is CASSKARVSTVGYGYTF. The CDR3 DNA sequence: TGTGCCAGCAGCAAAGCTCGCGTAAGTACAGTCGGCTATGGCTACACCTTC.

This clone appeared a single time. Additional DNA sequences in this sample encode the identical CDR3. As DNA, the CDR3 is TGCAGCGTTGGAGGGGGCACTGAAGCTTTCTTT. Protein product: CSVGGGTEAFF. J is TRBJ1-1 and V is TRBV29-1; a possible D gene is TRBD1 (6 bases). Per germline, CDR1 SQVTM and CDR2 ANQGSEA. Trimming stripped 4 bases from V and 4 bases from J, with 7 bases between. The CDR3 sequence is 11 residues long.

This clone was observed a handful of times. This chain joins TRBV5-1 and TRBJ1-1; the D is unclear. Trimming pared 1 base from V and 1 base from J, leaving 5 bases between. This CDR3 has 13 residues. Germline V gives CDR1 SGHRS, CDR2 YFSETQ. The CDR3 DNA sequence: TGCGCCAGCAGCTTGTACCAGAACACTGAAGCTTTCTTT. Encoded protein: CASSLYQNTEAFF.

Only a few counts were recorded for this clone. The CDR3 region is CASRPGEVDEQYF. In nucleotides, the CDR3 is TGTGCCAGTAGGCCGGGGGAGGTTGACGAGCAGTACTTC. The chain has TRBV19 and TRBJ2-7; possibly TRBD2 for D (6 bases). V shed 6 bases and J shed 5 bases, with 14 bases lying between them. CDR3 size: 13 residues. Germline values: CDR1 LNHDA, CDR2 SQIVND (reference sequence). Complete variable domain (other parts from reference TRBV19 and TRBJ2-7): DGGITQSPKYLFRKEGQNVTLSCEQNLNHDAMYWYRQDPGQGLRLIYYSQIVNDFQKGDIAEGYSVSREKKESFPLTVTSAQKNPTAFYLCASRPGEVDEQYFGPGTRLTVT.

The gene calls are TRBV7-3 and TRBJ2-2; 12 bases are a match to TRBD2. CDR1 is SGHTA, CDR2 FQGTGA, per germline. The CDR3 consists of 18 residues. V shed 4 bases, J shed 2 bases, and the junction held 8 bases outside the gene matches. CDR3 coding DNA: TGTGCCAGCAGCTCCTCGCCAGGACTAGCGGGAAACACCGGGGAGCTGTTTTTT. Its translation is CASSSSPGLAGNTGELFF.

The chain employs TRBV12-3 or TRBV12-4 and TRBJ1-2; D is perhaps TRBD1 (5 bases). Trimming left V 7 bases short and J 3 bases short, with 12 bases between. This CDR3 is 13 amino acids long. In nucleotides, the CDR3 is TGTGCCAGCAACGACAGCCCGTACTATGGCTACACCTTC. Translation gives CASNDSPYYGYTF.